Listed below are T cell receptor beta chains from one sample, sequenced in a study of T cells in Graves' hyperthyroidism and ophthalmopathy. Using its own MiXCR run on the multiplex PCR reads, TCRdb lists one record per CDR3 protein. The data hold over 650,000 distinct CDR3 sequences, with roughly 15% observed a single time. The sample taken for sequencing was blood. These receptors originate from a young man with Graves' hyperthyroidism. Each CDR3 is given with its conserved first and last residue. D genes are given only for firm matches. Only some rows state a clone size, as once, few, many or a class for expanded clones.

size,J,D,V,CDR3,DNA
many,TRBJ2-1,NA,TRBV20-1,CSARVQSPTREQFF,TGCAGTGCTAGAGTTCAGTCTCCAACAAGGGAGCAGTTCTTC
many,TRBJ2-3,NA,TRBV10-3,CAISESRLSDTQYF,TGTGCCATCAGTGAGTCACGACTTTCAGATACGCAGTATTTT
NA,TRBJ2-2,NA,TRBV7-9,CASSSTVNTGELFF,TGTGCCAGCAGCTCCACAGTAAACACCGGGGAGCTGTTTTTT
few,TRBJ2-1,NA,TRBV15,CATSRAGIYNEQFF,TGTGCCACCAGCAGGGCCGGGATCTACAATGAGCAGTTCTTC
few,TRBJ2-3,NA,TRBV28,CASSRIGGRTDTQYF,TGTGCCAGCAGCCGCATCGGGGGGCGGACAGATACGCAGTATTTT
many,TRBJ2-2,NA,TRBV6-2/TRBV6-3,CASSPGIRINTGELFF,TGTGCCAGCAGCCCCGGGATCCGGATTAACACCGGGGAGCTGTTTTTT
few,TRBJ2-1,NA,TRBV27,CASSLSGAGSYNEQFF,TGTGCCAGCAGTTTATCGGGGGCAGGCTCCTACAATGAGCAGTTCTTC
many,TRBJ2-1,TRBD2,TRBV7-9,CASRLGLAGYNEQFF,TGTGCCAGCCGATTAGGACTAGCGGGTTACAATGAGCAGTTCTTC
many,TRBJ2-3,NA,TRBV27,CASSPSSGLHTDTQYF,TGTGCCAGCAGTCCATCTTCGGGACTCCACACAGATACGCAGTATTTT
NA,TRBJ1-1,TRBD1,TRBV6-2/TRBV6-3,CASTYDRGFTEAFF,TGTGCCAGCACCTATGACAGGGGGTTCACTGAAGCTTTCTTT
few,TRBJ1-1,NA,TRBV10-3,CAISAGEMNTEAFF,TGTGCCATCAGTGCGGGTGAAATGAACACTGAAGCTTTCTTT
NA,TRBJ2-3,TRBD2,TRBV29-1,CSVTSGFTDTQYF,TGCAGCGTCACTAGCGGATTCACAGATACGCAGTATTTT
NA,TRBJ2-7,NA,TRBV13,CASSLQQGTYEQYF,TGTGCCAGCAGCTTACAACAGGGAACGTACGAGCAGTACTTC
many,TRBJ2-5,NA,TRBV30,CAWTQGRNQETQYF,TGTGCCTGGACTCAGGGACGGAACCAAGAGACCCAGTACTTC
many,TRBJ2-7,NA,TRBV29-1,CSVPGSYTYEQYF,TGCAGCGTGCCCGGCAGCTACACCTACGAGCAGTACTTC
NA,TRBJ2-7,TRBD2,TRBV2,CALGKREGGEQYF,TGCGCTCTCGGAAAGCGGGAGGGGGGGGAGCAGTACTTC
NA,TRBJ1-1,TRBD1,TRBV10-3,CAISNQGQTNTEAFF,TGTGCCATCAGTAACCAGGGACAGACGAACACTGAAGCTTTCTTT
many,TRBJ1-1,NA,TRBV28,CASSSTPRQAFF,TGTGCCAGCAGTTCGACCCCAAGGCAAGCTTTCTTT
once,TRBJ2-3,NA,TRBV30,CAWSTGSTDTQYF,TGTGCCTGGAGTACAGGTTCCACAGATACGCAGTATTTT
NA,TRBJ2-7,TRBD1,TRBV13,CASSPAGTGGYYEQYF,TGTGCCAGCAGCCCGGCCGGGACAGGGGGCTACTACGAGCAGTACTTC
many,TRBJ2-4,TRBD1,TRBV28,CASSSPPTGGMNIQYF,TGTGCCAGCAGTTCCCCACCGACAGGGGGCATGAACATTCAGTACTTC
NA,TRBJ2-2,NA,TRBV6-9,CASSYRVGGKRTGELFF,TGTGCCAGCAGTTACAGGGTAGGGGGGAAGAGGACCGGGGAGCTGTTTTTT
many,TRBJ2-7,TRBD1,TRBV10-3,CAISDRQGPYEQYF,TGTGCCATCAGTGATAGACAGGGGCCCTACGAGCAGTACTTC
many,TRBJ2-5,NA,TRBV11-2,CASSLRGTGFQETQYF,TGTGCCAGCAGCTTAAGGGGCACAGGGTTCCAAGAGACCCAGTACTTC
many,TRBJ1-2,NA,TRBV28,CASSYHPRHGYTF,TGTGCCAGCAGTTACCACCCCCGACATGGCTACACCTTC
many,TRBJ1-1,NA,TRBV11-2,CASSPWGQGKTEAFF,TGTGCCAGCAGCCCCTGGGGTCAAGGGAAGACTGAAGCTTTCTTT
NA,TRBJ2-5,NA,TRBV2,CASRYSETQYF,TGTGCCAGCAGATATAGTGAGACCCAGTACTTC
many,TRBJ2-2,NA,TRBV6-1,CASSLETGNTGELFF,TGTGCCAGCAGTTTGGAGACAGGGAACACCGGGGAGCTGTTTTTT
few,TRBJ1-1,NA,TRBV5-1,CASTRAGDRAFF,TGCGCCAGCACCCGTGCCGGCGACCGAGCTTTCTTT
NA,TRBJ2-6,NA,TRBV2,CASRALGVPGANVLTF,TGTGCCAGCAGGGCCCTCGGGGTCCCAGGGGCCAACGTCCTGACTTTC
NA,TRBJ2-2,TRBD2,TRBV6-6,CASSYSAVAGDTGELFF,TGTGCCAGCAGTTACTCAGCAGTAGCGGGAGACACCGGGGAGCTGTTTTTT
few,TRBJ1-2,TRBD1,TRBV12-3/TRBV12-4,CASSRTGEDGYTF,TGTGCCAGCAGTAGGACAGGGGAAGATGGCTACACCTTC
many,TRBJ2-7,TRBD1,TRBV20-1,CSASAPRDRGSGEQYF,TGCAGTGCTAGCGCCCCCCGGGACAGGGGATCAGGCGAGCAGTACTTC
few,TRBJ1-1,NA,TRBV5-1,CASSFVGASFEAFF,TGCGCCAGCAGCTTCGTGGGCGCGTCTTTTGAAGCTTTCTTT
few,TRBJ2-1,NA,TRBV6-2/TRBV6-3,CASSYGHSYEQFF,TGTGCCAGCAGTTACGGACATTCCTATGAGCAGTTCTTC
NA,TRBJ2-5,NA,TRBV20-1,CSARATLGFQETQYF,TGCAGTGCTAGGGCCACTTTAGGGTTCCAAGAGACCCAGTACTTC
few,TRBJ1-5,TRBD1,TRBV5-5,CASSLDGTGNQPQHF,TGTGCCAGCAGCTTGGACGGGACAGGCAATCAGCCCCAGCATTTT
many,TRBJ2-7,NA,TRBV10-3,CAISRQVTSYEQYF,TGTGCCATCAGCAGACAGGTTACCTCCTACGAGCAGTACTTC
many,TRBJ2-3,TRBD1,TRBV7-3,CASSQDRREDTQYF,TGTGCCAGCAGCCAGGACAGGAGAGAAGATACGCAGTATTTT
many,TRBJ2-7,TRBD2,TRBV20-1,CSASIAGIYEQYF,TGCAGTGCCAGTATAGCGGGGATCTACGAGCAGTACTTC
few,TRBJ2-7,NA,TRBV7-9,CASSSRLGFNEQYF,TGTGCCAGCAGCTCCCGGTTGGGGTTCAACGAGCAGTACTTC